A single sample is the source of the 10 T cell receptor beta chains below, sequenced in a study of tumor-infiltrating lymphocytes in primary liver carcinoma. Co-extraction of both nucleic acids (RNA and DNA) used about 20-33 mg of unsorted bulk tissue. The authors made TCR beta cDNA from around 500 ng total RNA with a constant-region primer. Libraries for TCR beta were built through three nested multiplex PCR rounds, which together made up a slightly modified ARM-PCR procedure. The first two PCR rounds used TRBV1-TRBV30 primers with a Cbeta primer, 9 to 10 cycles each. Each CDR3 protein is one row after TCRdb ran MiXCR on the multiplex PCR reads. Among about 110,000 distinct CDR3 sequences listed, approximately 80% were seen once. The material sequenced was liver tumor tissue from sampling region 3. Subset specified: tumor region T3, left-lateral pole. The receptor set was obtained from a man aged 40-50 years with primary liver carcinoma and hepatitis B virus infection.

This clonotype is a singleton in its sample. Relative to the germline gene, one junction end is altered; a read error may explain this. V and J are TRBV4-1 and TRBJ2-6, with 9 bases aligning to TRBD1. CDR1 MGHRA and CDR2 YSYEKL come from the germline V gene. The length of the CDR3 is 18 residues. The CDR3 protein is CANSQPGQGVGGANVLTF. The CDR3 DNA sequence: TGCGCCAACAGCCAACCGGGACAGGGTGTGGGAGGGGCCAACGTCCTGACTTTC.

Remarks on this clonotype: A read error may produce the germline difference seen at one junction end. The chain uses TRBV7-8 and TRBJ2-1, with 13 bases lining up with TRBD2. Germline V gene sequence: CDR1 SGHVS, CDR2 FQNEAQ. CDR3 size: 20 residues. The CDR3 here is CASSSRGSGLAGRAYNEQFF. CDR3 DNA sequence: TGTGCCAGTAGCTCCCGAGGGTCGGGACTAGCGGGGAGGGCTTACAATGAGCAGTTCTTC.

Notes on this clonotype: At one end the junction does not follow the germline gene, possibly because of a read error. This chain connects TRBV5-6 to TRBJ2-3, with 9 bases lining up with TRBD1. The germline gives CDR1 SGHDT, CDR2 YYEEEE. This CDR3 has 14 amino acids. For the CDR3, the DNA is TGCGCCAGCAACCAACAGGGGGCAACAGATACGCAGTATTTT. Protein: CASNQQGATDTQYF.

As regards this clonotype: An end of the junction does not agree with germline; a read error may underlie this. The chain employs TRBV29-1 and TRBJ2-2; 10 bases are a match to TRBD2. Germline V CDR1 and CDR2: SQVTM, ANQGSEA. The CDR3 totals 15 residues. Here the CDR3 DNA reads TGTAGCGTTGGGACTAGCGCGGAGAACACCGGGGATCTGTTTTTT. This translates into CSVGTSAENTGDLFF.

V gene TRBV20-1 combines with J gene TRBJ2-7; no clear D. The CDR3 extends over 14 amino acids. Trimming removed 0 bases from V and 3 bases from J, with 12 bases in between. Germline V CDR1 and CDR2: DFQATT, SNEGSKA (reference sequence). The CDR3 loop reads CSARDLTRYYEQYF. DNA of the CDR3: TGCAGTGCTAGAGATCTAACAAGGTACTACGAGCAGTACTTC.

For this clonotype: An end of the junction does not agree with germline; a read error may underlie this. The genes are TRBV6-5 and TRBJ1-1; D call uncertain. Germline V gene sequence: CDR1 MNHEY, CDR2 SVGAGI. This CDR3 spans 14 amino acids. CDR3 DNA sequence: TGTGCCAACAGTTCCCCTGGATGGAACACTGAAGCTTTCTTT. Translated, it gives CANSSPGWNTEAFF.

This clonotype was observed many times. The J gene is TRBJ2-6, the V gene TRBV7-9; 8 nucleotides agree with TRBD1. CDR1 and CDR2 from the germline V gene are SEHNR and FQNEAQ (reference sequence). Trimming at V came to 2 bases and at J to 4 bases, leaving 16 bases not matched to a gene. This CDR3 contains 20 residues. The CDR3 spells CASSLSFGQGFSGGANVLTF. DNA for the CDR3: TGTGCCAGCAGCTTATCGTTTGGACAGGGCTTCTCTGGAGGGGCCAACGTCCTGACTTTC.

Note on this clonotype: Given the absence of the conserved phenylalanine or tryptophan at the CDR3 end, a read error is likely. The chain combines TRBV6-6 with TRBJ2-5; D may be TRBD1 or TRBD2 (5 bases each). This CDR3 has 14 residues. Germline V gives CDR1 MNHNY, CDR2 SVGAGI (reference sequence). CDR3 protein: CASCYPGTEETQYV. The CDR3 DNA reads TGTGCCAGCTGTTACCCAGGGACGGAGGAGACCCAGTACGTC.

The V gene is TRBV29-1, the J gene TRBJ2-7; weak D call: TRBD1 (5 bases). This CDR3 is 11 amino acids long. Germline assignment: CDR1 SQVTM and CDR2 ANQGSEA. V lost 8 bases to trimming and J lost 10 bases, with 18 bases between them. CDR3 region: CSTLLGAEQYF. CDR3 DNA: TGCAGCACCCTCTTAGGGGCCGAACAGTACTTC.

Regarding this clonotype: A much larger clone differs from this one at a single base, so this may be a read error. In this CDR3 the conserved last residue, phenylalanine or tryptophan, is missing, so a read error is likely. The limits of the CDR3 on the DNA are not certain, so only TCRdb's listed CDR3 is given. V usage is TRBV21-1 and J usage is TRBJ1-5; the table assigns TRBD1, which was not confirmed against the DNA. TRBV21-1 is described as a pseudogene. The CDR3 has 15 residues if both end residues are counted. The CDR3 sequence: CASRVERGGNQPQHC.